This TCR beta chain was sequenced in a study of T cells of healthy individuals. This clonotype was seen at least ten times. TCRdb redid the calling of the 5' RACE reads with MiXCR, one entry per CDR3 protein. The sample lists 60,000 to 75,000 distinct CDR3 sequences, 15% to 20% occurring once. The trim removed 3 bases at V and 4 bases at J, leaving 5 bases unmatched. This CDR3 region has 14 residues. The receptor was derived from a human donor in good health. The chain joins TRBV12-3 or TRBV12-4 to TRBJ1-1, with 7 bases fitting TRBD1. CDR3 in amino acids: CASSFEGAPTEAFF. DNA of the CDR3: TGTGCCAGCAGTTTTGAGGGGGCGCCCACTGAAGCTTTCTTT.